This T cell receptor (beta chain) was recorded in a study of siplizumab effects on memory and regulatory T cells. The assay was immunoSEQ multiplex PCR, and TCRdb's table has in-frame clones only and misses some. The table has roughly 100,000 clones, roughly 92% seen once; the top ten hold around 1.1%. This CDR3 comprises 16 residues. V was shortened by 5 bases and J by 0 bases, with 15 bases between the two germline ends. Germline CDR1 and CDR2: WNHNN and SYGVQD (reference sequence). Material: CD4+ T cells sorted from blood. The chain combines TRBV10-1 with TRBJ2-3, with a possible D match to TRBD1 (6 bases). The receptor comes from a human donor in good health. The CDR3 DNA is TGCGCCAGCAGTTTAACGGACAGCTCTAGCACAGATACGCAGTATTTT. Translating it yields CASSLTDSSSTDTQYF.